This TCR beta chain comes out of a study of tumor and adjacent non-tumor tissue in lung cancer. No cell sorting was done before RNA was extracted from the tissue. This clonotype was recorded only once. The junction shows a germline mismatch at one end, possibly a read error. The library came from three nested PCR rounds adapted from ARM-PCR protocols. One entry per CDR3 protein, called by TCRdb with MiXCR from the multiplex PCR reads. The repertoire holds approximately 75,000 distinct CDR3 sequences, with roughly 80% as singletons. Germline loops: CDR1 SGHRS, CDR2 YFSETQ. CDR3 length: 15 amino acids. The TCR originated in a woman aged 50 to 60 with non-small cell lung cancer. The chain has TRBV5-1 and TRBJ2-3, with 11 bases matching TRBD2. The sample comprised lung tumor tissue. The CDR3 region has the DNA TGCGTCAGCAGCAAGGGACTAGCGGACACAGATACGCAGTATTTT. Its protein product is CVSSKGLADTDTQYF. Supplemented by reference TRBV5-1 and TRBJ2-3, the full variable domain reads KAGVTQTPRYLIKTRGQQVTLSCSPISGHRSVSWYQQTPGQGLQFLFEYFSETQRNKGNFPGRFSGRQFSNSRSEMNVSTLELGDSALYLCVSSKGLADTDTQYFGPGTRLTVL.